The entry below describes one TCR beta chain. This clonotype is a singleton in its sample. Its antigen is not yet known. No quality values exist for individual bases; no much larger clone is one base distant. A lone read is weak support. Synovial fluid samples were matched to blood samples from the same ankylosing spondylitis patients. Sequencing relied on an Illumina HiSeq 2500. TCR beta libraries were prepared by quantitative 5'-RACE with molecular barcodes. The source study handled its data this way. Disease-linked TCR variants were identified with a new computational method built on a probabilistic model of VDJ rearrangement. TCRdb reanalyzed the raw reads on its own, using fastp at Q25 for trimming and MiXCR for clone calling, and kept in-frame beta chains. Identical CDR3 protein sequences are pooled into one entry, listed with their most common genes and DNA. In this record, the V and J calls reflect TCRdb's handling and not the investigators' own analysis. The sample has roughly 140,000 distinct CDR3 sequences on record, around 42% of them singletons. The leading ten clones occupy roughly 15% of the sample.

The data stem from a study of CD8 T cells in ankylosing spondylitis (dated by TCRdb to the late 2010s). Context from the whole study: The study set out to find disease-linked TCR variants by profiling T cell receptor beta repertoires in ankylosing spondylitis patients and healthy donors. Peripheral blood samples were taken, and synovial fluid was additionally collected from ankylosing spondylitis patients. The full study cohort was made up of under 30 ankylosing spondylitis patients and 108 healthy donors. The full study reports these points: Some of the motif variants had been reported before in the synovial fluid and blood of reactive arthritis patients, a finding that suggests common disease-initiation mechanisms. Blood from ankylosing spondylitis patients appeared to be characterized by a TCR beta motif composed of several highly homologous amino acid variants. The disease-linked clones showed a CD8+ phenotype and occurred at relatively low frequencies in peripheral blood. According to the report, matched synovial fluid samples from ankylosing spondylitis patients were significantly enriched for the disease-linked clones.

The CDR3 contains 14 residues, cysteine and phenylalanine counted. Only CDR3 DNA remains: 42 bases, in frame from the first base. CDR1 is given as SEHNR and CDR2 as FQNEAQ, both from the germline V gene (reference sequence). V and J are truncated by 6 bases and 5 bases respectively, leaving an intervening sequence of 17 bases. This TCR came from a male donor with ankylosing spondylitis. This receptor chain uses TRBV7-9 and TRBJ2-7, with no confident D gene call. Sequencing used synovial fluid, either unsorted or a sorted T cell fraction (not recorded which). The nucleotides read TGTGCCAGCAGTCTTGGCGGCTCCGGGCACGAGCAGTACTTC. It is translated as CASSLGGSGHEQYF.